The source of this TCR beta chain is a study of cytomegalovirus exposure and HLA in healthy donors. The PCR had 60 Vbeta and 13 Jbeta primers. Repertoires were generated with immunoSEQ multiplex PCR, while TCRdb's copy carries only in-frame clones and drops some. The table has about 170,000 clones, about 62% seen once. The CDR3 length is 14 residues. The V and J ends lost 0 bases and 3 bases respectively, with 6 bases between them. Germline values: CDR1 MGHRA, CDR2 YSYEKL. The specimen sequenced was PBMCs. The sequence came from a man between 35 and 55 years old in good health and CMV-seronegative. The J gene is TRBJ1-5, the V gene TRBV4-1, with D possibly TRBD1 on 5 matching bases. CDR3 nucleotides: TGCGCCAGCAGCCAAGACAGGGACAATCAGCCCCAGCATTTT. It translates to CASSQDRDNQPQHF.